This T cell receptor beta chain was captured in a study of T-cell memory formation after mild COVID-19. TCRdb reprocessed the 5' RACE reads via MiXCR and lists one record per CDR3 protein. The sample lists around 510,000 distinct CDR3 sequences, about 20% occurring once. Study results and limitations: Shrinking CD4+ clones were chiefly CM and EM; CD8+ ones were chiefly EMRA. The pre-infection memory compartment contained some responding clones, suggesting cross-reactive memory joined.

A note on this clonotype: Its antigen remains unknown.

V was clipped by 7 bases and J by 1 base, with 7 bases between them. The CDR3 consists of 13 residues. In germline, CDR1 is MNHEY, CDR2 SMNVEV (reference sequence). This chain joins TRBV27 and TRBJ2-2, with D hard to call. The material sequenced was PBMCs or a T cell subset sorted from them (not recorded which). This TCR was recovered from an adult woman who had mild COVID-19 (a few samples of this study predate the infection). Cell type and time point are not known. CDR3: CASKRVNTGELFF. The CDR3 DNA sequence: TGTGCCAGCAAGCGAGTGAACACCGGGGAGCTGTTTTTT.